Below, one T cell receptor (beta chain) is given with its context. Per the original data handling: Scientists estimated how many nucleated cells there were by amplifying reference gene primers. Clones were sequenced by immunoSEQ multiplex PCR, and TCRdb holds only the in-frame ones, with some missing. V, J and clone size derive from that table, while D and trimming were established from the DNA sequence. The sample includes about 230,000 clones, around 92% of them seen just once. V trimming: 3 bases; J trimming: 0 bases; junction bases outside the gene matches: 2. This CDR3 has 14 amino acids. Germline CDR1 and CDR2: LNHNV and YYDKDF (reference sequence). This sample stems from a study of blood T cell repertoires in COVID-19. Study context: Italy, Spain and the United States were the sources of the convalescent and acute COVID-19 samples.

This TCR came from a woman aged 25 to 39 with acute COVID-19. Source material: PBMCs or T cells enriched from blood (not recorded which). The chain recombines TRBV15 with TRBJ2-7; 7 bases align to TRBD1. CDR3 in DNA: TGTGCCACCAGCAGGGGGGACAGCTCCTACGAGCAGTACTTC. This sequence encodes CATSRGDSSYEQYF.